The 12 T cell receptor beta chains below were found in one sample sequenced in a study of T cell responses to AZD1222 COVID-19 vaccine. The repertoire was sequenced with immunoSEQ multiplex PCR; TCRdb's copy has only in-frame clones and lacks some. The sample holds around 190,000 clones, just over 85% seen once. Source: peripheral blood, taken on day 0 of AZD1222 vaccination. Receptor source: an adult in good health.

The CDR3 region has the DNA TGTGCCAGCAGCCCCGGACAGGGTGGTCAGCCCCAGCATTTT. It yields the protein CASSPGQGGQPQHF. The chain carries TRBV5-6 and TRBJ1-5; 8 bases agree with TRBD1. Germline lookup yields CDR1 SGHDT and CDR2 YYEEEE. Trimming at V came to 4 bases and at J to 6 bases, leaving 6 bases not matched to a gene. The CDR3 is made up of 14 amino acids.

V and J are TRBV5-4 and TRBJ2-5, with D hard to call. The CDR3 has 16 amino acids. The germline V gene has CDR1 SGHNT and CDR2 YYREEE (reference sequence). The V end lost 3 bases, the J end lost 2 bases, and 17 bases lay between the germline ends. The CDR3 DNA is TGTGCCAGCAGCTCCTACCGGCTAACTACACAAGAGACCCAGTACTTC. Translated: CASSSYRLTTQETQYF. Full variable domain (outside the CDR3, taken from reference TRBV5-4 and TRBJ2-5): ETGVTQSPTHLIKTRGQQVTLRCSSQSGHNTVSWYQQALGQGPQFIFQYYREEENGRGNFPPRFSGLQFPNYSSELNVNALELDDSALYLCASSSYRLTTQETQYFGPGTRLLVL.

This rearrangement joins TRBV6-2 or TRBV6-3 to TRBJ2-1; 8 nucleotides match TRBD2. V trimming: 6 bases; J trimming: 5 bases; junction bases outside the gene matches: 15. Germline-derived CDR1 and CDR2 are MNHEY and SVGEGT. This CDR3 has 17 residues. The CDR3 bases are TGTGCCAGCAGCCTTTACAGCGGGGGTGGGCCGAACAATGAGCAGTTCTTC. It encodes CASSLYSGGGPNNEQFF.

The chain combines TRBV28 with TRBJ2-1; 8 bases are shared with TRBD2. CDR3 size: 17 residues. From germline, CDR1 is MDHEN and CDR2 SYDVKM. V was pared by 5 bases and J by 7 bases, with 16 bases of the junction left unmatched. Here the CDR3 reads CASSTGRAGGGLNEQFF. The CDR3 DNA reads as TGTGCCAGCAGTACGGGCCGTGCCGGGGGGGGCTTAAATGAGCAGTTCTTC.

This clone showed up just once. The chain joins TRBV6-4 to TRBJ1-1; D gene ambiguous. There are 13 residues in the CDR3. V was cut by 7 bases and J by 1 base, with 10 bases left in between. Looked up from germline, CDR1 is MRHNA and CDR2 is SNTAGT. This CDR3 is CASKLEENTEAFF. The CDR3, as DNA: TGTGCCAGCAAGTTGGAGGAGAACACTGAAGCTTTCTTT.

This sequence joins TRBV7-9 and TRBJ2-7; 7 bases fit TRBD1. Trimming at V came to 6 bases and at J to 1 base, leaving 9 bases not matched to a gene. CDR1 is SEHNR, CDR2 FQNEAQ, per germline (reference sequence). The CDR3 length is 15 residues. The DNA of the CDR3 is TGTGCCAGCAGTAGCGCTGACAGGGCTTCCTACGAGCAGTACTTC. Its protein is CASSSADRASYEQYF.

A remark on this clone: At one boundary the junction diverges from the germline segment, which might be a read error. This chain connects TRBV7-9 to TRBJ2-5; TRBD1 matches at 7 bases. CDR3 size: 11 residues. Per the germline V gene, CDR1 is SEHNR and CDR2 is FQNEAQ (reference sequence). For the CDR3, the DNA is TGTGCCAGCAGCTCGACAGGGCCGGTGAACTTC. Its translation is CASSSTGPVNF.

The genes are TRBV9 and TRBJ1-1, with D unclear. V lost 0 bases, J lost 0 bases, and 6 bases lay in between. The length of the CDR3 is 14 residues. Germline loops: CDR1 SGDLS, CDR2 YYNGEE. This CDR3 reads CASSVGVVNTEAFF. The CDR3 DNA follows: TGTGCCAGCAGCGTAGGCGTAGTGAACACTGAAGCTTTCTTT.

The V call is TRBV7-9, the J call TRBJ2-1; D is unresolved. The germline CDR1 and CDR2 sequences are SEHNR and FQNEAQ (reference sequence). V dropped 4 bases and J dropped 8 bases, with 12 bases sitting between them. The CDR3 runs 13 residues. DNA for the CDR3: TGTGCCAGCAGCTCCTTCCCAGGCCATGAGCAGTTCTTC. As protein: CASSSFPGHEQFF.

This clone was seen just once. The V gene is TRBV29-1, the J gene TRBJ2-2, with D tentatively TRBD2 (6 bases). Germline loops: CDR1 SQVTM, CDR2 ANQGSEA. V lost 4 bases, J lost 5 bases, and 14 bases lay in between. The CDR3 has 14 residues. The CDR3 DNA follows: TGCAGCGTTGCTCCAGCGGGCAGAACCGGGGAGCTGTTTTTT. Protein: CSVAPAGRTGELFF.

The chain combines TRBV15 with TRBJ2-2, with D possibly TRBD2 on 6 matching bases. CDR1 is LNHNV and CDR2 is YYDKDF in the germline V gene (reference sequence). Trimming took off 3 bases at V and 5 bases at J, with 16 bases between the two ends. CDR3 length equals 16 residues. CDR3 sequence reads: CATSRPGGAGTGELFF. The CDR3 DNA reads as TGTGCCACCAGCAGGCCCGGAGGGGCTGGGACCGGGGAGCTGTTTTTT.

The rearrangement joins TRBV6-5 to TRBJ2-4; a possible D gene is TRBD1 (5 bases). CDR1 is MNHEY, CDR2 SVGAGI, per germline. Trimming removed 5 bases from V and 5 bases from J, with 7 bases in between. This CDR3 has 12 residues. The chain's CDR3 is CASSLQENIQYF. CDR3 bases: TGTGCCAGCAGTCTACAGGAAAACATTCAGTACTTC.